One and the same sample provided the 27 T cell receptor beta chains below, sequenced in a study of cytomegalovirus exposure and HLA in healthy donors. PCR involved 60 Vbeta and 13 Jbeta primers. Some clones are missing from TCRdb's copy, which holds only in-frame ones; the method was immunoSEQ multiplex PCR. This table holds about 62,000 clones, 87% found once. Sequences were obtained from PBMCs. These receptor sequences come from a young man in good health and CMV-seronegative.

The rearrangement uses TRBV6-1 and TRBJ2-7; weak D call: TRBD2 (5 bases). This CDR3 has 12 amino acids. Deletions cut 5 bases from V and 3 bases from J, with 8 bases between. Germline CDR1 and CDR2: MNHNS and SASEGT. The CDR3 loop reads CASSLRGYEQYF. As DNA, the CDR3 is TGTGCCAGCAGTTTACGGGGCTACGAGCAGTACTTC.

The chain couples TRBV9 to TRBJ2-3; D might be TRBD2 (6 bases). This CDR3 has 16 residues. Germline assignment: CDR1 SGDLS and CDR2 YYNGEE. Trimming pared 8 bases from V and 1 base from J, leaving 20 bases between. The CDR3 DNA follows: TGTGCCAGTTCATCACTCGGGACTCTAGGCACAGATACGCAGTATTTT. Protein product: CASSSLGTLGTDTQYF.

This chain connects TRBV29-1 to TRBJ1-4; 7 bases map to TRBD1. The CDR3 is made up of 14 amino acids. Germline CDR1 SQVTM, CDR2 ANQGSEA. V dropped 7 bases and J dropped 2; count of bases not matched to a gene: 7. The CDR3 nucleotides read TGCAGCGGGCGAGGGGGCTGGACTAATGAAAAACTGTTTTTT. This sequence encodes CSGRGGWTNEKLFF.

The chain is built from TRBV28 and TRBJ1-3; a possible D gene is TRBD1 (5 bases). Germline CDR1 reads MDHEN; CDR2 reads SYDVKM. This CDR3 region has 14 residues. Trimming took off 5 bases at V and 3 bases at J, with 11 bases between the two ends. This CDR3 is CASSNTGGGNTIYF. In DNA, the CDR3 is TGTGCCAGCAGTAATACAGGTGGTGGAAACACCATATATTTT.

The chain links TRBV19 to TRBJ2-7, with D unclear. The CDR3 totals 13 residues. From germline, CDR1 is LNHDA and CDR2 SQIVND (reference sequence). Trimming stripped 6 bases from V and 3 bases from J, with 12 bases between. CDR3 sequence reads: CASSHSRLYEQYF. CDR3 nucleotides: TGTGCCAGTAGCCACTCCAGGCTCTACGAGCAGTACTTC.

DNA for the CDR3: TGCGCCAGCAGCCAAGCACAGGGGTTAATGGGGCCCCAGCATTTT. This translates into CASSQAQGLMGPQHF. The V and J genes are TRBV4-1 and TRBJ1-5, with 7 bases identical to TRBD1. In germline, CDR1 is MGHRA, CDR2 YSYEKL. V lost 1 base and J lost 9; bases outside the gene matches: 9. This CDR3 has 15 amino acids.

The rearrangement uses TRBV7-2 and TRBJ1-6, with 11 bases fitting TRBD1. CDR3 length equals 15 residues. The junction had 6 bases not matched to a gene; V was cut back by 5 bases and J by 9 bases. Per germline, CDR1 SGHTA and CDR2 FQGNSA. The CDR3 loop reads CASSLRTGGTSPLHF. The CDR3 bases are TGTGCCAGCAGCCTACGGACAGGGGGCACTTCACCCCTCCACTTT.

The gene calls are TRBV6-1 and TRBJ2-7, with D maybe TRBD2 (6 bases). V was pared by 1 base and J by 4 bases, with 11 bases between. Germline CDR1 reads MNHNS; CDR2 reads SASEGT. This CDR3 spans 14 amino acids. CDR3 region: CASSEEPGGYEQYF. Written as DNA, the CDR3 is TGTGCCAGCAGTGAAGAGCCCGGGGGATACGAGCAGTACTTC.

The chain has TRBV7-3 and TRBJ2-7; the match to TRBD1 covers 7 bases. Germline CDR1 reads SGHTA; CDR2 reads FQGTGA. V lost 5 bases and J lost 2; bases outside the gene matches: 3. The CDR3 is made up of 13 amino acids. The CDR3 nucleotides read TGTGCCAGCAGCGTCGACAGGGCCTACGAGCAGTACTTC. Protein: CASSVDRAYEQYF.

V and J are TRBV25-1 and TRBJ1-1, with a tentative D call TRBD1 (5 bases). The CDR3 length is 13 residues. The germline V gene has CDR1 MGHDK and CDR2 SYGVNS. V gave up 8 bases and J gave up 6 bases, with 16 bases separating them. CDR3 coding DNA: TGTGCCAGCGGACCCGGGGGATTGGCTGAAGCTTTCTTT. This gives the protein CASGPGGLAEAFF.

The genes are TRBV27 and TRBJ2-7; 8 bases match TRBD1. Germline V lookup: CDR1 MNHEY, CDR2 SMNVEV (reference sequence). The CDR3 extends over 13 amino acids. Trimming took 8 bases from V and 7 from J; bases not matched to a gene: 10. CDR3 nucleotides: TGTGCCAGCGGAACCAGGGGGCGCATAGAGCAGTACTTC. Protein: CASGTRGRIEQYF.

V usage is TRBV10-3 and J usage is TRBJ2-5; a weak D match, TRBD2 (6 bases). The V gene's germline CDR1 is ENHRY and CDR2 SYGVKD. V dropped 2 bases and J dropped 5 bases, with 9 bases sitting between them. CDR3 length: 13 residues. CDR3: CAISEGGWETQYF. For the CDR3, the DNA is TGTGCCATCAGTGAGGGAGGGTGGGAGACCCAGTACTTC.

The rearrangement joins TRBV7-2 to TRBJ2-3; TRBD2 matches 7 bases. This CDR3 contains 17 residues. V shed 1 base and J 8 bases; nucleotides not matched to a gene: 15. Germline CDR1 and CDR2: SGHTA and FQGNSA. For the CDR3, the DNA is TGTGCCAGCAGCTTAGTGCTGAGCGGGGCAGGTCGCCCTACGCAGTATTTT. Translation gives CASSLVLSGAGRPTQYF.

V gene TRBV2 combines with J gene TRBJ1-5; D unclear. Trimming left V 6 bases short and J 0 bases short, with 15 bases between. The CDR3 loop spans 16 amino acids. Germline V gene sequence: CDR1 SNHLY, CDR2 FYNNEI. This chain's CDR3 is CASSPVPRDSNQPQHF. In DNA form, the CDR3 reads TGTGCCAGCAGCCCGGTACCCCGTGATAGCAATCAGCCCCAGCATTTT.

This chain connects TRBV6-6 to TRBJ1-2; D is undetermined. V lost 0 bases, J lost 2 bases, and 7 bases lay in between. The CDR3 has 14 residues. The germline CDR1 and CDR2 sequences are MNHNY and SVGAGI (reference sequence). The CDR3 nucleotides read TGTGCCAGCAGTTACTCGAGGGTGAACTATGGCTACACCTTC. Residues: CASSYSRVNYGYTF.

The chain uses TRBV2 and TRBJ2-1, with D tentatively TRBD2 (6 bases). The V end lost 1 base, the J end lost 7 bases, and 11 bases lay between the germline ends. There are 14 residues in the CDR3. From germline, CDR1 is SNHLY and CDR2 FYNNEI. The CDR3 DNA is TGTGCCAGCAGTGAAGAGTTGGGAGGAAATGAGCAGTTCTTC. This encodes CASSEELGGNEQFF.

The chain has TRBV28 and TRBJ1-1; unclear D gene. Trimming removed 3 bases at V and 4 bases at J, with 12 bases between. The CDR3 runs to 14 residues. Germline V gene data show CDR1 as MDHEN and CDR2 as SYDVKM. CDR3: CASSFGGKGTEAFF. The CDR3 DNA is TGTGCCAGCAGTTTTGGAGGGAAAGGCACTGAAGCTTTCTTT.

V and J are TRBV5-3 and TRBJ1-1, with 9 bases lining up with TRBD1. TRBV5-3 is an ORF for which the function is uncertain. With 4 bases clipped from V and 4 bases from J, the junction kept 17 bases outside the gene matches. There are 18 residues in the CDR3. The CDR3 region is CARSTHPGQGPSFTEAFF. The DNA of the CDR3 is TGTGCCAGAAGCACCCACCCGGGACAGGGACCCTCTTTCACTGAAGCTTTCTTT.

The J gene is TRBJ1-1, the V gene TRBV9; no clear D gene. CDR3 length: 15 residues. Trimming removed 0 bases at V and 1 base at J, with 10 bases between. CDR1 and CDR2 (germline): SGDLS, YYNGEE. The CDR3 protein is CASSVAPSENTEAFF. The CDR3 region has the DNA TGTGCCAGCAGCGTAGCCCCCAGCGAGAACACTGAAGCTTTCTTT.

J is TRBJ1-5 and V is TRBV4-1, with unresolved D. There are 15 residues in the CDR3. Germline assignment: CDR1 MGHRA and CDR2 YSYEKL. Between the trimmed V and J ends, which lost 0 bases and 3 bases, there was a span of 9 bases. The CDR3 protein is CASSQDRRDNQPQHF. The DNA for the CDR3 is TGCGCCAGCAGCCAAGATCGCCGGGACAATCAGCCCCAGCATTTT.

The rearrangement links TRBV28 to TRBJ2-7; no clear D gene. The CDR3 is made up of 13 amino acids. With 3 bases removed from V and 2 bases from J, the gap between germline ends came to 8 bases. Germline CDR1 MDHEN, CDR2 SYDVKM. This CDR3 reads CASSFAGPYEQYF. CDR3 DNA: TGTGCCAGCAGTTTCGCAGGCCCCTACGAGCAGTACTTC. Full variable domain (outside the CDR3, taken from reference TRBV28 and TRBJ2-7): DVKVTQSSRYLVKRTGEKVFLECVQDMDHENMFWYRQDPGLGLRLIYFSYDVKMKEKGDIPEGYSVSREKKERFSLILESASTNQTSMYLCASSFAGPYEQYFGPGTRLTVT.

The genes are TRBV14 and TRBJ1-1, with 8 bases matching TRBD1. With V trimmed by 3 bases and J by 7 bases, 10 bases remained unmatched. Germline CDR1 and CDR2: SGHDN and FVKESK. The length of the CDR3 is 15 residues. CDR3: CASSQRTGLWGEAFF. In nucleotides, the CDR3 is TGTGCCAGCAGCCAGCGGACAGGGCTTTGGGGTGAAGCTTTCTTT.

V usage is TRBV27 and J usage is TRBJ2-7, with a possible D match to TRBD2 (5 bases). V lost 4 bases and J lost 4, with 8 bases in between. From germline, CDR1 is MNHEY and CDR2 SMNVEV (reference sequence). The CDR3 is made up of 12 amino acids. CDR3 amino acids: CASSSPGYEQYF. In DNA form, the CDR3 reads TGTGCCAGCAGTTCTCCGGGGTACGAGCAGTACTTC.

V usage is TRBV12-5 and J usage is TRBJ2-7; 12 nucleotides agree with TRBD1. Germline values: CDR1 LGHNT, CDR2 FRNRAP. The CDR3 extends over 15 amino acids. With V trimmed by 5 bases and J by 3 bases, 5 bases remained unmatched. The CDR3 region is CASGEGQGALYEQYF. As DNA, the CDR3 is TGTGCTAGTGGTGAGGGACAGGGGGCACTCTACGAGCAGTACTTC. Looking up the rest from reference TRBV12-5 and TRBJ2-7 gives the full variable domain: DARVTQTPRHKVTEMGQEVTMRCQPILGHNTVFWYRQTMMQGLELLAYFRNRAPLDDSGMPKDRFSAEMPDATLATLKIQPSEPRDSAVYFCASGEGQGALYEQYFGPGTRLTVT.

The rearrangement joins TRBV28 to TRBJ2-7; no clear D gene. CDR1 MDHEN and CDR2 SYDVKM come from the germline V gene. This CDR3 is built from 11 residues. The germline V and J ends were trimmed by 5 bases and 4 bases, with 6 bases remaining between them. The CDR3 is CASSPLYEQYF. In nucleotides, the CDR3 is TGTGCCAGCAGTCCCCTATACGAGCAGTACTTC.

This chain's CDR3 is CASSPDRGTPEAFF. CDR3 in DNA: TGTGCCAGCAGCCCAGACAGGGGGACCCCTGAAGCTTTCTTT. V is TRBV4-2 and J is TRBJ1-1; 9 nucleotides match TRBD1. The germline V gene has CDR1 LGHNA and CDR2 YNFKEQ. This CDR3 has 14 residues. The ends lost 4 bases at V and 6 bases at J; junction bases unmatched: 6.

The genes are TRBV19 and TRBJ1-2, with 9 bases fitting TRBD1. Germline CDR1 LNHDA, CDR2 SQIVND (reference sequence). Trimming at V came to 6 bases and at J to 5 bases, leaving 7 bases not matched to a gene. The CDR3 is made up of 14 amino acids. In DNA form, the CDR3 reads TGTGCCAGTAGATACCCGACAGGGGGATATGGCTACACCTTC. Residues: CASRYPTGGYGYTF.